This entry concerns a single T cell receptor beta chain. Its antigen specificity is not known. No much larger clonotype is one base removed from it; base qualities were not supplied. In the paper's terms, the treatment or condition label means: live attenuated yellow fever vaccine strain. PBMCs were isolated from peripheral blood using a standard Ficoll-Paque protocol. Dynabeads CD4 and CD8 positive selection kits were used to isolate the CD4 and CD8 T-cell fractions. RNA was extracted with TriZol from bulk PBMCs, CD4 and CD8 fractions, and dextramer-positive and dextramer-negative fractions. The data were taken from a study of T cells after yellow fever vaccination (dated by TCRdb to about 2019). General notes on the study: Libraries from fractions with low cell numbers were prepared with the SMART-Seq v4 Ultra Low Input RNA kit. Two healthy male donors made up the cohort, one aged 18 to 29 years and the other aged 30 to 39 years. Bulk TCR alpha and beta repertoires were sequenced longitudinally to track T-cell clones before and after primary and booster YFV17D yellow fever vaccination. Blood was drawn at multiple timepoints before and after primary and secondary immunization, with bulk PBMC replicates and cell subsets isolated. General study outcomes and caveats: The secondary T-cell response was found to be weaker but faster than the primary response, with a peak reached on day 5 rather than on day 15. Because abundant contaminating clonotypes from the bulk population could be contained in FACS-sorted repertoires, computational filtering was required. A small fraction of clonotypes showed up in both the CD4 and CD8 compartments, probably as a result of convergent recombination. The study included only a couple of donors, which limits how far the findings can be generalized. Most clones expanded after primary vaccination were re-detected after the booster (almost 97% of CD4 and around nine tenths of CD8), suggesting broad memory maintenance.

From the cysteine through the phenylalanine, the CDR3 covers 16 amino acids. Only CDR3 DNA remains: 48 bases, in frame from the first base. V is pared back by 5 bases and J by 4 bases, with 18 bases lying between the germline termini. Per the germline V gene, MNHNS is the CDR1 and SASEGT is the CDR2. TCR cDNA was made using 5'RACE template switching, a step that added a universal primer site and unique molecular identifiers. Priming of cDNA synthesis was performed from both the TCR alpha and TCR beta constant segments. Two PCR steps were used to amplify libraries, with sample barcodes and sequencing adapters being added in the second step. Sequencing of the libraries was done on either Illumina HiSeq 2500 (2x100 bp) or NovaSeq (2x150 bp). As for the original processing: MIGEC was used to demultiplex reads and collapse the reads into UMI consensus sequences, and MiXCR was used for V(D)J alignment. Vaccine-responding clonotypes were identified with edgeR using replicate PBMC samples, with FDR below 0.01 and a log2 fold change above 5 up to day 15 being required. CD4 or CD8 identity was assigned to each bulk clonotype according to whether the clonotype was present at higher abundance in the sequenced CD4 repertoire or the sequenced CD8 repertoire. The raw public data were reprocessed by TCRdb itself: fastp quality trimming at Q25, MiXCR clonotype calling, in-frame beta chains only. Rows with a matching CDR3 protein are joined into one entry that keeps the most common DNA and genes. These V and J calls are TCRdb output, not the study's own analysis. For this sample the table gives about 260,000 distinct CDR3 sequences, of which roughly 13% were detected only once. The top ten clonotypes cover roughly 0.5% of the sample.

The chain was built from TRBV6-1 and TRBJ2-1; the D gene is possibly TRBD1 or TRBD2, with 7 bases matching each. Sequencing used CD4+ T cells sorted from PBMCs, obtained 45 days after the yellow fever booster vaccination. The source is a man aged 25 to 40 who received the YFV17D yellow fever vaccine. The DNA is TGTGCCAGCAGTCCAGGGGGGGCTAGGGATTACAATGAGCAGTTCTTC. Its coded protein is CASSPGGARDYNEQFF.